This T cell receptor beta chain is from a study of blood T cell repertoires in COVID-19 (dated by TCRdb to about 2020). In terms of the full investigation: Collaborator samples came from the United States, Italy and Spain and covered acute and convalescent phases of COVID-19. The prospective study material was composed of cDNA or gDNA derived from T cells, B-cell-depleted T cells, or PBMCs. Subjects who had been exposed to COVID-19, were actively infected with it, or had recovered from it provided the deeply sampled blood TCRbeta repertoires that made up the dataset. A freely available public database, intended as a resource for researchers studying the immune response to SARS-CoV-2, is where the repertoires were released. Samples were obtained from the ongoing ImmuneRACE study (first 160 participants) and from over a thousand subjects provided by 6 global collaborators. The sample metadata nearly always contained a de-identified subject ID, COVID-19 status, age in years and sex. HLA class I and class II types, where available, came from metadata supplied by the sample provider rather than from assay-based typing.

About this clone itself: It has no known antigen specificity. Per-nucleotide qualities are absent, and no much larger clonotype sits a single base away. The sample carries other DNA sequences with the same CDR3.

Overall study results and their limits: How much clinical and demographic metadata was included differed by source and by participant, and the metadata was provided uncurated.

Whole blood was collected in K2EDTA tubes by collaborating institutions according to the institutions' own protocols. For TCRbeta analysis, collaborators shipped samples as frozen whole blood, isolated PBMCs, or DNA extracted from either of those sample types. Sequences MGHRA (CDR1) and YSYEKL (CDR2) are obtained from the germline V gene. After removal of 3 bases from V and 5 bases from J, the junction retains 3 bases not matched to a gene. The CDR3, from cysteine to phenylalanine, totals 14 residues. Only the CDR3 portion is preserved as DNA: 42 bases, with reading frame beginning at the first base. TCRbeta CDR3 regions were amplified from genomic DNA using the immunoSEQ Assay, a bias-controlled multiplex PCR. Regarding the original processing steps: The number of nucleated cells in each sample was estimated by amplification of reference gene primers within the assay. Sequence reads were collapsed and filtered to measure the absolute abundance of every unique TCRbeta CDR3 rearrangement. For each sample, productive Simpson clonality was calculated as the square root of Simpson's diversity index over productive rearrangements. In TCRdb, the immuneACCESS table is reduced to in-frame sequences with V and J assigned. These tables do not hold every clone; where another copy was compared, an unresolved V gene accounts for under half, and the others remain unexplained. V and J calls and clone size are as listed in that table; D and trimming were resolved from the DNA. This sample lists about 240,000 clones; about 86% were detected once. The leading ten clones occupy 5.5% to 6.5% of the sample.

Rearrangement joined TRBV4-1 to TRBJ2-5, and TRBD1 matches 10 of the central bases. This receptor was identified in a man aged 55-75 years with acute or convalescent COVID-19. The sample comprised peripheral blood. The CDR3 has the sequence CASSQGQGMETQYF. The DNA sequence is TGCGCCAGCAGCCAGGGACAGGGGATGGAGACCCAGTACTTC.